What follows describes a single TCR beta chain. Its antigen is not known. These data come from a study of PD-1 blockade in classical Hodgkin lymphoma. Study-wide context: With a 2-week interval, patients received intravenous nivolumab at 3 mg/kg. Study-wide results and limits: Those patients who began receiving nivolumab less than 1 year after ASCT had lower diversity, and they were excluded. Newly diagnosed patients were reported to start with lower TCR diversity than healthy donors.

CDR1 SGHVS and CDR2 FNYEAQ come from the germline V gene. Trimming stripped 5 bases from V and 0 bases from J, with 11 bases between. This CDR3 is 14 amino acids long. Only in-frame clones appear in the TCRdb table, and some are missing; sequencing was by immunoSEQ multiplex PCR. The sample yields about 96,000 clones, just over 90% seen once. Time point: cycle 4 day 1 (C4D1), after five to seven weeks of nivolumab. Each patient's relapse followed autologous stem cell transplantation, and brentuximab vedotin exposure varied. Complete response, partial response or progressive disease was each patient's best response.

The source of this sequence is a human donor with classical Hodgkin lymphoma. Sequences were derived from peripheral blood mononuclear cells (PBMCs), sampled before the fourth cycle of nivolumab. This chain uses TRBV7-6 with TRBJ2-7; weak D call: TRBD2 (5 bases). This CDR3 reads CASSTAESSYEQYF. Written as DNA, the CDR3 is TGTGCCAGCAGCACAGCGGAGAGCTCCTACGAGCAGTACTTC.